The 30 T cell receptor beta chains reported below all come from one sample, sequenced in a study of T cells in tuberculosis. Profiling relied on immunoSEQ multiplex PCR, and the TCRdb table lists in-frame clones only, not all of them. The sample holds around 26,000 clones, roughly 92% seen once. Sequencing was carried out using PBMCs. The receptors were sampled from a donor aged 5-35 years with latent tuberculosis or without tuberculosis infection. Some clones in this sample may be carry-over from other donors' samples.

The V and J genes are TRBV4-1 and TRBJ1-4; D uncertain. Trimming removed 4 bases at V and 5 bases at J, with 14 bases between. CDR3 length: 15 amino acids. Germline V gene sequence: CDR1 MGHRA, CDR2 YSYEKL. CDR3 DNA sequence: TGCGCCAGCAGCCGCTCGAACGGACTGAATGAAAAACTGTTTTTT. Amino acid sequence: CASSRSNGLNEKLFF.

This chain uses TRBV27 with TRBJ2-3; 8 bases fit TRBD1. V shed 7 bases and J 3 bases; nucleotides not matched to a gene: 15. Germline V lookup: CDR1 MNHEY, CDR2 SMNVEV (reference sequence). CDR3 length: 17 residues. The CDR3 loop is CASTLRGRGLVTDTQYF. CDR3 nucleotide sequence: TGTGCCAGCACCCTCAGGGGCAGGGGGCTGGTGACAGATACGCAGTATTTT.

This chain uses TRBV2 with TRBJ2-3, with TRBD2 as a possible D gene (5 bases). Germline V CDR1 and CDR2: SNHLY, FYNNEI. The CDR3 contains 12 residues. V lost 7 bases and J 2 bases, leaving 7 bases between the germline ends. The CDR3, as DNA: TGTGCCAGCATGAGGGACACAGATACGCAGTATTTT. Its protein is CASMRDTDTQYF.

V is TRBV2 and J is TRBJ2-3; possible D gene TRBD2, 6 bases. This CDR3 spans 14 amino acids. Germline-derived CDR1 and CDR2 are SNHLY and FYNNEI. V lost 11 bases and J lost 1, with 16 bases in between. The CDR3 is CAGRVGEGTDTQYF. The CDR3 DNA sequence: TGTGCCGGTCGTGTGGGGGAGGGCACAGATACGCAGTATTTT.

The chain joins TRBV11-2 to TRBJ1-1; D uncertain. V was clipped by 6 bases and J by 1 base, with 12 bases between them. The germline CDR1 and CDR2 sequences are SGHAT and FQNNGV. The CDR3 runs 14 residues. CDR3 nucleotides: TGTGCCAGCAGTTCCGGGAGAGAGAACACTGAAGCTTTCTTT. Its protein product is CASSSGRENTEAFF.

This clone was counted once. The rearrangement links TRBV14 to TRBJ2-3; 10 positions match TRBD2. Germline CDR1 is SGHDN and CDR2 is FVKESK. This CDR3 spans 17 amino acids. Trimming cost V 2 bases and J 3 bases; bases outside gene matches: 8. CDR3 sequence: CASSQTFLAGVTDTQYF. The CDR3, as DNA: TGTGCCAGCAGCCAAACATTTCTAGCGGGAGTGACAGATACGCAGTATTTT.

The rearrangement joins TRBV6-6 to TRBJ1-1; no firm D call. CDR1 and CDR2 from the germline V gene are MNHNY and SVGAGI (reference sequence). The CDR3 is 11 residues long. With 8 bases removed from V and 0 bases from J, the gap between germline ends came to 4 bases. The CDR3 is CASQLNTEAFF. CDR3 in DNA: TGTGCCAGCCAATTGAACACTGAAGCTTTCTTT.

For the CDR3, the DNA is TGTGCCAGCAGCTTAGGGGCAGGGGCCGACGAGCAGTACTTC. It yields the protein CASSLGAGADEQYF. The chain has TRBV11-2 and TRBJ2-7, with a weak D call TRBD1 (6 bases). V dropped 1 base and J dropped 5 bases, with 12 bases sitting between them. Germline V gene sequence: CDR1 SGHAT, CDR2 FQNNGV. CDR3 length: 14 residues.

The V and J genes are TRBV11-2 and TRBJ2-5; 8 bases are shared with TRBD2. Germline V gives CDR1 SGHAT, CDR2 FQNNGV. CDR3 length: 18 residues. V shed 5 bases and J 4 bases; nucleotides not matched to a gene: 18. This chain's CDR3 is CASSPNLWSGSSAETQYF. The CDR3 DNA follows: TGTGCCAGCAGCCCCAACCTGTGGAGCGGGAGTTCCGCAGAGACCCAGTACTTC.

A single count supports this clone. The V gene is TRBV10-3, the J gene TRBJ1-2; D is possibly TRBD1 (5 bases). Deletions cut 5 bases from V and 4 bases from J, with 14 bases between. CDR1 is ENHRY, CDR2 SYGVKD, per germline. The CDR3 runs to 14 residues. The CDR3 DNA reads TGTGCCATCAGTTCAGGGTCCCCCCGCTATGGCTACACCTTC. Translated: CAISSGSPRYGYTF.

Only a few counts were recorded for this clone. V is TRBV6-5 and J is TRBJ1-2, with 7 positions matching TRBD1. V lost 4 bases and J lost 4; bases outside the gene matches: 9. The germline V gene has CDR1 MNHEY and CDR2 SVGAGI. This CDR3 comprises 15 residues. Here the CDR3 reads CASSSQGGSGYGYTF. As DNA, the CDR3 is TGTGCCAGCAGTTCTCAGGGGGGAAGTGGCTATGGCTACACCTTC.

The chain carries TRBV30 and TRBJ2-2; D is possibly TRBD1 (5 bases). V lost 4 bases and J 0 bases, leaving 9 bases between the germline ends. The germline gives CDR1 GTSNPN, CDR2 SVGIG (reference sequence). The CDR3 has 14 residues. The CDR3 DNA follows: TGTGCCTGGAAACAGGACGCGAACACCGGGGAGCTGTTTTTT. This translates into CAWKQDANTGELFF.

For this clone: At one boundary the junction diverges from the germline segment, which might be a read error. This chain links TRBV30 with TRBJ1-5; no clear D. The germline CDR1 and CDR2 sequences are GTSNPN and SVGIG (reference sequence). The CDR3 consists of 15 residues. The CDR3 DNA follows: TGTGCCCGGAGCATTGGTTCGCGGAGCAATCAGCCCCAGCATTTT. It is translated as CARSIGSRSNQPQHF.

The CDR3 sequence: CASSLQGQNYGYTF. The CDR3 DNA reads TGTGCCAGCAGCTTACAGGGACAGAACTATGGCTACACCTTC. This chain links TRBV11-2 with TRBJ1-2; 7 bases match TRBD1. V dropped 2 bases and J dropped 2; count of bases not matched to a gene: 2. The length of the CDR3 is 14 residues. The V gene's germline CDR1 is SGHAT and CDR2 FQNNGV. Using reference TRBV11-2 and TRBJ1-2 for the parts outside the CDR3, the full variable domain is EAGVAQSPRYKIIEKRQSVAFWCNPISGHATLYWYQQILGQGPKLLIQFQNNGVVDDSQLPKDRFSAERLKGVDSTLKIQPAKLEDSAVYLCASSLQGQNYGYTFGSGTRLTVV.

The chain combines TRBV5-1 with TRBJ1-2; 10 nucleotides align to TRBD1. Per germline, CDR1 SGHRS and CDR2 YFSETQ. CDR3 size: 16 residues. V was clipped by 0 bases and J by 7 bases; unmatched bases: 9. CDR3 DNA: TGCGCCAGCAGCTTGGGGAGCGGACAGGGGGACGGTGGCTACACCTTC. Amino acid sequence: CASSLGSGQGDGGYTF.

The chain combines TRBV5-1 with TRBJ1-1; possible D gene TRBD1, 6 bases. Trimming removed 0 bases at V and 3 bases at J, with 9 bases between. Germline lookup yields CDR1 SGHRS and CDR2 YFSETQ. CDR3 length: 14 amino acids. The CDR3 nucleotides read TGCGCCAGCAGCTTGGCGTCAGGGGACACTGAAGCTTTCTTT. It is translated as CASSLASGDTEAFF. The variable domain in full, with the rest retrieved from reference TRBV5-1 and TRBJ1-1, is KAGVTQTPRYLIKTRGQQVTLSCSPISGHRSVSWYQQTPGQGLQFLFEYFSETQRNKGNFPGRFSGRQFSNSRSEMNVSTLELGDSALYLCASSLASGDTEAFFGQGTRLTVV.

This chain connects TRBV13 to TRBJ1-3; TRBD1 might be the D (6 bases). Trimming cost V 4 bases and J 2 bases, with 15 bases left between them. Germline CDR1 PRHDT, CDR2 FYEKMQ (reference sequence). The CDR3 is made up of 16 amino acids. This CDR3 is CASSSGTLNAGNTIYF. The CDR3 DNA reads TGTGCCAGCAGCTCCGGGACACTCAACGCTGGAAACACCATATATTTT. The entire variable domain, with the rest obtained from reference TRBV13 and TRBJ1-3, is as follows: AAGVIQSPRHLIKEKRETATLKCYPIPRHDTVYWYQQGPGQDPQFLISFYEKMQSDKGSIPDRFSAQQFSDYHSELNMSSLELGDSALYFCASSSGTLNAGNTIYFGEGSWLTVV.

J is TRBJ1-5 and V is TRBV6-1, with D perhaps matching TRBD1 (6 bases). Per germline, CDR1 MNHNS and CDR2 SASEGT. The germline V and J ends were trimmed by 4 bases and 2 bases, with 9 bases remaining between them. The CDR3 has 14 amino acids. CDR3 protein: CASSGGRGNQPQHF. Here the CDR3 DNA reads TGTGCCAGCAGTGGGGGGCGGGGCAATCAGCCCCAGCATTTT.

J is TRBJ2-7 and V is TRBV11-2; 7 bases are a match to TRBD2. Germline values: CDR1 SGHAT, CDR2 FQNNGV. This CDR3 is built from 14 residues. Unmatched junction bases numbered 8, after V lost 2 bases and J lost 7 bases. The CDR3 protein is CASSLKRYGGEQYF. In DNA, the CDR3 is TGTGCCAGCAGCTTAAAGCGTTACGGGGGGGAGCAGTACTTC.

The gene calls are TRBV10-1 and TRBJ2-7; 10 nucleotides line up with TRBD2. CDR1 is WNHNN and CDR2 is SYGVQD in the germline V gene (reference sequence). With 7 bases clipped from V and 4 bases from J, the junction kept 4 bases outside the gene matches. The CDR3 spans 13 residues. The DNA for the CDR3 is TGCGCCAGCAAACCTAGCGGGGGATACGAGCAGTACTTC. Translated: CASKPSGGYEQYF.

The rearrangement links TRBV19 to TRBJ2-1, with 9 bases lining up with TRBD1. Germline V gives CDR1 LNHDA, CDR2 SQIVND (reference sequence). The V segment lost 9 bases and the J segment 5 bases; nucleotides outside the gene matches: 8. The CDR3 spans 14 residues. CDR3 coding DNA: TGTGCCAGCTTAACCGGGACAGGGAACAATGAGCAGTTCTTC. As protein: CASLTGTGNNEQFF.

DNA for the CDR3: TGTGCCAGCAGCGGACGACTAGCGGGAGATTTCTACAATGAGCAGTTCTTC. Amino acid sequence: CASSGRLAGDFYNEQFF. V usage is TRBV9 and J usage is TRBJ2-1; 12 nucleotides match TRBD2. The V gene's germline CDR1 is SGDLS and CDR2 YYNGEE. V was clipped by 3 bases and J by 3 bases; unmatched bases: 7. The CDR3 runs to 17 residues.

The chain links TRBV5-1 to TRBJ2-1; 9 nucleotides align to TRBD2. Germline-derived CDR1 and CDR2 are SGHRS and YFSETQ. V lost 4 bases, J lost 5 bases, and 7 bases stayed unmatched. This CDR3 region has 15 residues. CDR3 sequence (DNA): TGCGCCAGCAGCGCCGGGACTAGCTTAAACAATGAGCAGTTCTTC. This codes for CASSAGTSLNNEQFF.

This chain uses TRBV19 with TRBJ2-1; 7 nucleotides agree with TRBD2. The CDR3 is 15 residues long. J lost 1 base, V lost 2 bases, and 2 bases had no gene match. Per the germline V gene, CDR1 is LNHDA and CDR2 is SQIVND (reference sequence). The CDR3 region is CASSIISGSYNEQFF. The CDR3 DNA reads TGTGCCAGTAGTATAATTAGCGGGTCCTACAATGAGCAGTTCTTC.

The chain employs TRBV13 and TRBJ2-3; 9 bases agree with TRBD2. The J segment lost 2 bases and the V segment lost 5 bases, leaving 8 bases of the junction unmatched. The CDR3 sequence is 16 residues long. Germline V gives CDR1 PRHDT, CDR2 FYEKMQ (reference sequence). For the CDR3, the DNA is TGTGCCAGCAGCCGAGGGACTAGCAGGTACACAGATACGCAGTATTTT. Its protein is CASSRGTSRYTDTQYF. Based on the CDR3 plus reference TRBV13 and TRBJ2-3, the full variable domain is AAGVIQSPRHLIKEKRETATLKCYPIPRHDTVYWYQQGPGQDPQFLISFYEKMQSDKGSIPDRFSAQQFSDYHSELNMSSLELGDSALYFCASSRGTSRYTDTQYFGPGTRLTVL.

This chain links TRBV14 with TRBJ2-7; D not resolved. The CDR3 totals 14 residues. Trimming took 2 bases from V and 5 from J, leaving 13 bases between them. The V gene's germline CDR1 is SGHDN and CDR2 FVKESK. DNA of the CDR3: TGTGCCAGCAGCCAAAGAGCAGGTTTCCACGAGCAGTACTTC. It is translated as CASSQRAGFHEQYF.

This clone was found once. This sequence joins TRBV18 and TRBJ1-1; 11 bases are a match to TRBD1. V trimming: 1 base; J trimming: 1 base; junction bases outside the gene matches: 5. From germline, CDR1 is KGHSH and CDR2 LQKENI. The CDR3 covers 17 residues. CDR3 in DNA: TGTGCCAGCTCACCACTGGACAGGGGGCGCGGGAACACTGAAGCTTTCTTT. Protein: CASSPLDRGRGNTEAFF.

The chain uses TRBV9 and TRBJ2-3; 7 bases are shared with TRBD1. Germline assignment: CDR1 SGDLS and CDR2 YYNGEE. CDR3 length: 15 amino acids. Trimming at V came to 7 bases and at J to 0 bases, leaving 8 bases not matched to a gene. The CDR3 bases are TGTGCCAGCGGGAAGCCGGGACAGAGCACAGATACGCAGTATTTT. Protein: CASGKPGQSTDTQYF.

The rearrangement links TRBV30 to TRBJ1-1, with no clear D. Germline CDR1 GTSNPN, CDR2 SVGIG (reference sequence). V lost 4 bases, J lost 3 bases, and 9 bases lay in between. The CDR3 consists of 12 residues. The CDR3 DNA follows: TGTGCCTGGACGGGTGTGGACACTGAAGCTTTCTTT. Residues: CAWTGVDTEAFF.

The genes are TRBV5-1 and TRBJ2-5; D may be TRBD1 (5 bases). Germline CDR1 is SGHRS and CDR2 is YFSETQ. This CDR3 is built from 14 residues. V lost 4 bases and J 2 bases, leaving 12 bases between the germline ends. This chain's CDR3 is CASSPNRIQETQYF. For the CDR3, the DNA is TGCGCCAGCAGCCCGAACAGGATTCAAGAGACCCAGTACTTC.